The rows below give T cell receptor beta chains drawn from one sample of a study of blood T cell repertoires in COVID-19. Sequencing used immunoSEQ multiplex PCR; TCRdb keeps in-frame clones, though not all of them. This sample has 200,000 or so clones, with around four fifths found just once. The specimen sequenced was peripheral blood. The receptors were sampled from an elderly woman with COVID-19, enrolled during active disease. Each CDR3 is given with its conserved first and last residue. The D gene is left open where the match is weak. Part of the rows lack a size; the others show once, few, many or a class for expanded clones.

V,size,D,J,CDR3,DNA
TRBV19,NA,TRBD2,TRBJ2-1,CASSTAAGVANEQFF,TGTGCCAGTAGTACCGCCGCGGGGGTCGCAAATGAGCAGTTCTTC
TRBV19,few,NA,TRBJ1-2,CASSIEAGLFGYTF,TGTGCCAGTAGTATAGAGGCGGGCCTGTTTGGCTACACCTTC
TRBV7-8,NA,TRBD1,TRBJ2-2,CASSLFTGTGPSRKNGELFF,TGTGCCAGCAGCTTATTTACAGGGACAGGACCTTCTCGGAAGAACGGGGAGCTGTTTTTT
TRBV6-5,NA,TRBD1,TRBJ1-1,CASRALDRGSAFF,TGTGCCAGCAGAGCACTTGACAGGGGTTCGGCTTTCTTT
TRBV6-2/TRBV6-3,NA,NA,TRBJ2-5,CASSLSHLRETQYF,TGTGCCAGCAGTCTAAGCCACCTACGGGAGACCCAGTACTTC
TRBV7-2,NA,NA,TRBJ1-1,CASFGQLNTEAFF,TGTGCCAGCTTCGGACAGCTCAACACTGAAGCTTTCTTT
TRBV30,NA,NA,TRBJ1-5,CAWAQGTNQPQHF,TGTGCCTGGGCGCAGGGGACCAATCAGCCCCAGCATTTT
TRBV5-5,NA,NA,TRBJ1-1,CASSWGGLMNTEAFF,TGTGCCAGCAGCTGGGGCGGCCTCATGAACACTGAAGCTTTCTTT
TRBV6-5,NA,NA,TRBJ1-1,CASSPVPQGSTEAFF,TGTGCCAGCAGTCCCGTTCCACAGGGTAGCACTGAAGCTTTCTTT
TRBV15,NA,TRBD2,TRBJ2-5,CATSNQAGGRETQYF,TGTGCCACCAGCAACCAAGCGGGGGGGCGGGAGACCCAGTACTTC
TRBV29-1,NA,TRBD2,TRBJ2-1,CSAFNVAGERSYNEQFF,TGCAGCGCATTTAATGTTGCGGGGGAAAGGTCCTACAATGAGCAGTTCTTC
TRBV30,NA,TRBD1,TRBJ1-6,CAWEALQGGNSPLHF,TGTGCCTGGGAAGCTCTACAGGGGGGTAATTCACCCCTCCACTTT
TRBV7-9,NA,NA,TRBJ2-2,CASSSPGGTVRRTGELFF,TGTGCCAGCAGCTCCCCGGGGGGGACAGTCCGTCGTACCGGGGAGCTGTTTTTT
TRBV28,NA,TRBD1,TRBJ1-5,CASSPYGTGVGGQPQHF,TGTGCCAGCAGTCCGTACGGGACAGGGGTAGGTGGTCAGCCCCAGCATTTT
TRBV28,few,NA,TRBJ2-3,CASSLAGAGADTQYF,TGTGCCAGCAGTTTAGCGGGGGCGGGAGCAGATACGCAGTATTTT
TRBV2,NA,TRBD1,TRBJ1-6,CASRQGGAPNSPLHF,TGTGCCAGTCGACAGGGCGGGGCCCCGAATTCACCCCTCCACTTT
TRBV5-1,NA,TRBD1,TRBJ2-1,CASSLEDRVYNEQFF,TGCGCCAGCAGCTTGGAGGACAGGGTCTACAATGAGCAGTTCTTC
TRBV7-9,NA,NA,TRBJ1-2,CASSLGLPVAYGYTF,TGTGCCAGCAGTCTTGGCCTTCCAGTGGCCTATGGCTACACCTTC
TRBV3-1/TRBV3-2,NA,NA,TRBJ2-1,CASSLAGSYNEQFF,TGTGCCAGCAGCCTTGCGGGCTCCTACAATGAGCAGTTCTTC
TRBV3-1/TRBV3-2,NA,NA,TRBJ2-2,CASSQGGGSGELFF,TGTGCCAGCAGCCAAGGGGGAGGTTCCGGGGAGCTGTTTTTT
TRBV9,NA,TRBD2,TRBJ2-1,CASSALAGGSNEQFF,TGTGCCAGCAGCGCACTAGCGGGGGGTAGCAATGAGCAGTTCTTC
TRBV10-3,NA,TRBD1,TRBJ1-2,CAMSDREFGYGYTF,TGTGCCATGTCAGACAGGGAGTTTGGCTATGGCTACACCTTC
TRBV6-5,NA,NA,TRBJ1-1,CASSYSGHTFF,TGTGCCAGCAGTTACTCCGGACACACTTTCTTT
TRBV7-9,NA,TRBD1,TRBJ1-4,CASSRDSSATNEKLFF,TGTGCCAGCAGCCGGGACAGTAGTGCAACTAATGAAAAACTGTTTTTT
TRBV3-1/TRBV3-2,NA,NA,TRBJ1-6,CASSQIRLLTNSPLHF,TGTGCCAGCAGCCAAATTAGACTACTCACTAATTCACCCCTCCACTTT
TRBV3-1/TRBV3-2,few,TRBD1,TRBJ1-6,CASSQDTTGIDSPLHF,TGTGCCAGCAGCCAAGATACGACAGGGATAGATTCACCCCTCCACTTT
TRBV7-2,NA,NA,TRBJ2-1,CASSPPRYYNEQFF,TGTGCCAGCAGCCCCCCACGGTACTACAATGAGCAGTTCTTC
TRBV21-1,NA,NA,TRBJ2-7,CASSKGRQGAFYEQYF,TGTGCCAGCAGCAAAGGGAGACAGGGGGCATTCTACGAGCAGTACTTC
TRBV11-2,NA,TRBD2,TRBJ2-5,CASSLVGGNYQETQYF,TGTGCCAGCAGCTTAGTCGGGGGGAATTACCAAGAGACCCAGTACTTC
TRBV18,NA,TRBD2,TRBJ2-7,CASSPPASGVYEQYF,TGTGCCAGCTCACCACCGGCTAGCGGGGTCTACGAGCAGTACTTC
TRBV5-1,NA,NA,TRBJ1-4,CASSLGAATNEKLFF,TGCGCCAGCAGCTTGGGGGCAGCAACTAATGAAAAACTGTTTTTT
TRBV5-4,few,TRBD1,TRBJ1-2,CASKNRGNYGYTF,TGTGCCAGCAAGAACAGGGGGAACTATGGCTACACCTTC
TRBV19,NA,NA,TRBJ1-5,CASSSQGGQPQHF,TGTGCCAGTAGTAGTCAGGGAGGACAGCCCCAGCATTTT
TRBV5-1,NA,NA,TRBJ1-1,CASSLAAAGQGTEAFF,TGCGCCAGCAGCTTGGCCGCCGCAGGGCAGGGAACTGAAGCTTTCTTT
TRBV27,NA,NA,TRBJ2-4,CASSLSRQIAKNIQYF,TGTGCCAGCAGTTTAAGCCGACAGATAGCCAAAAACATTCAGTACTTC
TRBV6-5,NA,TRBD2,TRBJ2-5,CASSLAGGTQETQYF,TGTGCCAGCAGTTTAGCGGGGGGCACACAAGAGACCCAGTACTTC
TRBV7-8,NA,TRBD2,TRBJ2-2,CASSLGGGGATGELFF,TGTGCCAGCAGCTTAGGCGGCGGGGGGGCGACCGGGGAGCTGTTTTTT
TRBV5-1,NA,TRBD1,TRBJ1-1,CASSGWGTGDYRAFF,TGCGCCAGCTCCGGTTGGGGGACAGGGGATTATAGAGCTTTCTTT
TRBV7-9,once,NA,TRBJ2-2,CASSLRAPVEGNTGELFF,TGTGCCAGCAGCTTAAGAGCCCCGGTGGAGGGGAACACCGGGGAGCTGTTTTTT
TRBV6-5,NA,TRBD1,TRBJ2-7,CASSYVGDRYYEQYF,TGTGCCAGCAGTTACGTCGGGGACAGGTACTACGAGCAGTACTTC
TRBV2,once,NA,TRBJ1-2,CASKQGRIYGYTF,TGTGCCAGCAAGCAGGGTCGAATCTATGGCTACACCTTC
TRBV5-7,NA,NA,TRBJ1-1,CASSQGRAGKSESAFF,TGTGCCAGCAGCCAGGGGCGGGCAGGGAAATCCGAGTCAGCTTTCTTT
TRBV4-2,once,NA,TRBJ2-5,CASSQHGGETQYF,TGTGCCAGCAGCCAACACGGGGGAGAGACCCAGTACTTC
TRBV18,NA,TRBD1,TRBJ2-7,CASSPQTGVEQYF,TGTGCCAGCTCACCGCAGACAGGGGTTGAGCAGTACTTC
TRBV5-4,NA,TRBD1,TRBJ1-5,CASSLGTGGYSNQPQHF,TGTGCCAGCAGCCTTGGGACAGGGGGCTATAGCAATCAGCCCCAGCATTTT
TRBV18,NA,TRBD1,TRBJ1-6,CASSPGTGLNSPLHF,TGTGCCAGCTCACCAGGGACAGGCCTTAATTCACCCCTCCACTTT
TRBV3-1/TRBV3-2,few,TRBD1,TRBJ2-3,CASSGQGNTDTQYF,TGTGCCAGCTCCGGACAGGGAAACACAGATACGCAGTATTTT
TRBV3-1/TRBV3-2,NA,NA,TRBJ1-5,CASSSGGGNQPQHF,TGTGCCAGCAGCTCGGGGGGAGGCAATCAGCCCCAGCATTTT
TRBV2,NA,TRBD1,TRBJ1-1,CASVASAGGRNTEAFF,TGTGCCAGCGTCGCGTCGGCAGGGGGGAGGAACACTGAAGCTTTCTTT
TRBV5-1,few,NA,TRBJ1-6,CASSADASSPLHF,TGCGCCAGCAGCGCGGATGCTAGTTCACCCCTCCACTTT
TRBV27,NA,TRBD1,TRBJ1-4,CASRTTGLVSNEKLFF,TGTGCCAGCAGGACGACAGGGTTGGTCTCTAATGAAAAACTGTTTTTT